Following are 10 T cell receptor beta chains from one sample sequenced in a study of molecular identifiers for immune sequencing clone quantification. TCRdb fed the PCR reads into MiXCR, producing one record per CDR3 protein. The table includes roughly 300,000 distinct CDR3 sequences, roughly a quarter detected once. Material for sequencing was naive CD8+ T cells from blood, with Jurkat cell RNA spiked in. As to subset: FACS-sorted CD8+CD4-CCR7+CD45RA+ naive T cells. Source of these receptors: a human donor in good health. Some libraries in this study had Jurkat cell RNA spiked in.

On this clonotype: One end of the junction is discordant with germline, which a read error may explain. The chain links TRBV29-1 to TRBJ2-4, with D possibly being TRBD2 (5 bases). The length of the CDR3 is 16 residues. Germline V gives CDR1 SQVTM, CDR2 ANQGSEA. The CDR3 coding sequence is TGCAGCGTTGAGATCCCGTCGCTTCTAGCCATAAACATTCAGTACTTC. Protein: CSVEIPSLLAINIQYF.

This clonotype was recorded at least ten times. V is TRBV7-9 and J is TRBJ2-3; 8 bases match TRBD1. The CDR3 extends over 16 amino acids. Germline values: CDR1 SEHNR, CDR2 FQNEAQ (reference sequence). The V segment lost 6 bases and the J segment 2 bases; nucleotides outside the gene matches: 10. The CDR3 sequence is CASRPRQGPDTDTQYF. The CDR3 coding sequence is TGTGCCAGCAGACCACGACAGGGGCCGGACACAGATACGCAGTATTTT.

This clonotype was seen repeatedly, ten times or more. The chain joins TRBV6-5 to TRBJ2-3; D uncertain. Germline V gene sequence: CDR1 MNHEY, CDR2 SVGAGI. The CDR3 consists of 13 residues. The germline V and J ends were trimmed by 4 bases and 4 bases, with 9 bases remaining between them. CDR3 in DNA: TGTGCCAGCAGTTCCCAGATGGCAGATACGCAGTATTTT. It encodes CASSSQMADTQYF.

The CDR3: CASSYFRGEAEAFF. CDR3 nucleotides: TGTGCCAGCAGTTACTTTAGAGGGGAGGCTGAAGCTTTCTTT. V and J are TRBV6-2 or TRBV6-3 and TRBJ1-1; possibly TRBD1 for D (5 bases). With 1 base removed from V and 6 bases from J, the gap between germline ends came to 12 bases. Germline CDR1 MNHEY, CDR2 SVGEGT. The length of the CDR3 is 14 residues.

This chain links TRBV12-3 or TRBV12-4 with TRBJ2-5; TRBD1 might be the D (6 bases). The V end lost 4 bases, the J end lost 5 bases, and 17 bases lay between the germline ends. The CDR3 is 15 amino acids. The CDR3 region is CASSSLGTPTETQYF. CDR3 nucleotides: TGTGCCAGCAGTTCCCTCGGGACACCAACGGAGACCCAGTACTTC.

Ten or more counts support this clonotype. The V call is TRBV6-5, the J call TRBJ2-7, with 9 nucleotides matching TRBD2. Per the germline V gene, CDR1 is MNHEY and CDR2 is SVGAGI. The CDR3 is 14 amino acids. The V gene end was trimmed by 0 bases and the J gene end by 7 bases; junction bases not matched to a gene: 4. CDR3 sequence: CASSYSAGGREQYF. CDR3 coding DNA: TGTGCCAGCAGTTACTCGGCGGGAGGGAGGGAGCAGTACTTC.

This clonotype was seen a handful of times. This chain uses TRBV4-1 with TRBJ1-2; TRBD1 agrees at 9 bases. Trimming removed 2 bases from V and 4 bases from J; junction bases left unmatched: 11. The CDR3 runs 17 residues. The germline V gene encodes CDR1 MGHRA and CDR2 YSYEKL. The CDR3 loop reads CASSQSSGTGSLYGYTF. CDR3 nucleotides: TGCGCCAGCAGCCAAAGCTCCGGGACAGGGAGCCTCTATGGCTACACCTTC.

Remarks on this clonotype: One base away lies a much larger clone, so this may be a sequencing read error. The rearrangement joins TRBV5-1 to TRBJ2-5; D tentatively reads TRBD1 or TRBD2 (6 bases each). The CDR3 loop spans 15 amino acids. Germline V CDR1 and CDR2: SGHRS, YFSETQ. Trimming shortened V by 0 bases and J by 1 base, and 10 bases separated the two germline ends. The CDR3 is CASSLGGDIQETQYF. The CDR3 DNA reads as TGCGCCAGCAGCTTGGGCGGGGACATCCAAGAGACCCAGTACTTC. The variable domain in full, completed from reference TRBV5-1 and TRBJ2-5, reads KAGVTQTPRYLIKTRGQQVTLSCSPISGHRSVSWYQQTPGQGLQFLFEYFSETQRNKGNFPGRFSGRQFSNSRSEMNVSTLELGDSALYLCASSLGGDIQETQYFGPGTRLLVL.

There are many counts of this clonotype. This chain links TRBV14 with TRBJ2-7, with D possibly TRBD2 on 6 matching bases. Trimming shortened V by 0 bases and J by 0 bases, and 9 bases separated the two germline ends. CDR3 length: 15 residues. In germline, CDR1 is SGHDN, CDR2 FVKESK. The chain's CDR3 is CASSQEEGRSYEQYF. CDR3 DNA: TGTGCCAGCAGCCAAGAGGAGGGTCGCTCCTACGAGCAGTACTTC.

The rearrangement joins TRBV6-5 to TRBJ1-1; perhaps TRBD1 as D (5 bases). Deletions cut 2 bases from V and 1 base from J, with 14 bases between. Germline CDR1 is MNHEY and CDR2 is SVGAGI. The length of the CDR3 is 16 residues. The CDR3 region has the DNA TGTGCCAGCAGTTACAGATACAGGACGGGGAACACTGAAGCTTTCTTT. It is translated as CASSYRYRTGNTEAFF.